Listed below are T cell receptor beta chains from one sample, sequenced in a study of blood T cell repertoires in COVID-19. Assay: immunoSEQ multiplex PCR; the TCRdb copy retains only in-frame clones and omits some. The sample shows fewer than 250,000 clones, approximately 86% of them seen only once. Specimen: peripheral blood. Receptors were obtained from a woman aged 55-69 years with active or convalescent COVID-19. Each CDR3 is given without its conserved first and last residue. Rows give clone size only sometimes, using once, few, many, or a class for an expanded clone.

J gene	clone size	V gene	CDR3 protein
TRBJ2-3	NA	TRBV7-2	ASSPSRADTQY
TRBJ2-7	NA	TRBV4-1	ASSQVSGTAYEQY
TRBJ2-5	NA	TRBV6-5	ASRRQGKETQY
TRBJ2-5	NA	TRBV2	ASSFPRTQETQY
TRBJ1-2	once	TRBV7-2	ASSLAGLVSTGDTYGYT
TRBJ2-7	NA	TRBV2	ARGGVGDYEQY
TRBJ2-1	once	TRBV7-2	ASSSPRTSGSGEQF
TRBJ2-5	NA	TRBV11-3	ASSSTGVVETQY
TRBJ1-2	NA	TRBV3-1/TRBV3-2	ASSLGTSDGYT
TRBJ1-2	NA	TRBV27	ASRRDREYGYT
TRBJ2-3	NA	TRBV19	ASSIVTSVRTGTDTQY
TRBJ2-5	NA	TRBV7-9	ASSPPPSRDRAQETQY
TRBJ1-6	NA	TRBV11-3	ASGQGRTSPLH
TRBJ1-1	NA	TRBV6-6	ASQSSEAF
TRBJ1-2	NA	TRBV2	ASTQIDNYGYT
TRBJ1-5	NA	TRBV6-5	AAAGDQPQH
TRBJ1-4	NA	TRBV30	ACRTGNPRIATNEKLF
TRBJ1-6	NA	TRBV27	ASSPSKTGGASPLH
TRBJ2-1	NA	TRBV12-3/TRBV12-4	ASSLSAERSEF
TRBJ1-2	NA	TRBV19	ASTTTGDDGYT
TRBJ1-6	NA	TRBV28	ASSSGFTNSPLH
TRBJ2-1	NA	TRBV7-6	ASSSPIGRGSYNEQF
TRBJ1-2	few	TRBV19	ASIEATGGYYGYT
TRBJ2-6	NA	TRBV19	ASGTGGFSGANVLT
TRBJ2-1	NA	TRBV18	ASSTRQGALDEQF
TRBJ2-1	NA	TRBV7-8	ASSPLRREQF
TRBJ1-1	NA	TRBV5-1	ASSLGRVVGTEAF